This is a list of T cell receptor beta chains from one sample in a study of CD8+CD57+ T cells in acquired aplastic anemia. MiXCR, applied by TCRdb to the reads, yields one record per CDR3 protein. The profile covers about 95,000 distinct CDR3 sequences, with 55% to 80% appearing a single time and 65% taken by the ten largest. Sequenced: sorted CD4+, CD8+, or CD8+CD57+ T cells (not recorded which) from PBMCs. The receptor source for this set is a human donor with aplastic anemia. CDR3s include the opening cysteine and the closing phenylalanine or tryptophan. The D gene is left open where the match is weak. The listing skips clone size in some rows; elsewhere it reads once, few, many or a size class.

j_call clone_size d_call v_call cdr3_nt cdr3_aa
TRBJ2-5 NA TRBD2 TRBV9 TGTGCCAGCAGCGTAGCCAAGGGGGCTAGCGGGAGCTGGGGCCAAGAGACCCAGTACTTC CASSVAKGASGSWGQETQYF
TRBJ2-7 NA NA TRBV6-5 TGTGCCAGCAGTTACTCGGTGGTCAACCCCTTCTTGGGCGAGCAGTACTTC CASSYSVVNPFLGEQYF
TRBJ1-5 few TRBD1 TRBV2 TGTGCCAGCAGTGTTGGGACAGTTAGCAATCAGCCCCAGCATTTT CASSVGTVSNQPQHF
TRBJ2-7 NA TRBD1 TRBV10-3 TGTGCCATCAGTGAGTTGGGACAGAGTTACGAGCAGTACTTC CAISELGQSYEQYF
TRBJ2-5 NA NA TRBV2 TGTGCCAGCAGCCTAGGACAGCTGAAACAAGAGACCCAGTACTTC CASSLGQLKQETQYF
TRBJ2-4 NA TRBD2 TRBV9 TGTGCCAGCAGCGTAGCTCCTGGACTAGCGGGGGACATTCAGTACTTC CASSVAPGLAGDIQYF
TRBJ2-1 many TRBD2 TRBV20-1 TGCAGTGCGACTACCCTAGCGGGGGGGCCTGATGAGCAGTTCTTC CSATTLAGGPDEQFF
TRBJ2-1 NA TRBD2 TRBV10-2 TGCGCCAGTCTGCCGGGGGGGTACAATGAGCAGTTCTTC CASLPGGYNEQFF
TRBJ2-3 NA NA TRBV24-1 TGTGCCACCAGTGAGGCTAGCTTTGGGACAGATACGCAGTATTTT CATSEASFGTDTQYF
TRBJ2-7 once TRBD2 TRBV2 TGTGCCAGCACGACTAGCGGGAGGTCCTACGAGCAGTACTTC CASTTSGRSYEQYF
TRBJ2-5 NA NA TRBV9 TGTGCCAGCAGCGTCGGGGGCCGTGACCAAGAGACCCAGTACTTC CASSVGGRDQETQYF
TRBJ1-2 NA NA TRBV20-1 TGCAGTGCTAGGGTTCGTGGGGAAAACTATGGCTACACCTTC CSARVRGENYGYTF
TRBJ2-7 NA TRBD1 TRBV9 TGTGCCAGCAGCCCTCGACAGGGGGCACTGACCTACGAGCAGTACTTC CASSPRQGALTYEQYF
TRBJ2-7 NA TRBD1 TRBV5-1 TGCGCCAGCAGCTTGGCAAGGGGACAGGGCCACGAGCAGTACTTC CASSLARGQGHEQYF
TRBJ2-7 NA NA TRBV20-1 TGCAGTGCTAGCAGGCGGGCCCCCTACGAGCAGTACTTC CSASRRAPYEQYF
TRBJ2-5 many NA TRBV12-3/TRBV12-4 TGTGCCAGCAGTTTTGGGTCAGGGGGGGGAGAGACCCAGTACTTC CASSFGSGGGETQYF
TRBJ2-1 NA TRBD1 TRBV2 TGTGCCAGCAGTTATGGGACAGGGGCTTATGATGAGCAGTTCTTC CASSYGTGAYDEQFF
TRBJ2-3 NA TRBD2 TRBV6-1 TGTGCCAGCAGTGCACTAGCGGGGGAAGCAACAGATACGCAGTATTTT CASSALAGEATDTQYF
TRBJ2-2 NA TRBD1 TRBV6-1 TGTGCCACTGCGGGACAGGGGAAGGGCGGGGAGCTGTTTTTT CATAGQGKGGELFF
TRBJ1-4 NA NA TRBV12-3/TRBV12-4 TGTGCCAGCGCCAGCATTAACCGAGGGAACAGGGTGGGGAATGAAAAACTGTTTTTT CASASINRGNRVGNEKLFF
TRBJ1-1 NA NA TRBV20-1 TGCAGTGCTAGTCGGGGCGGGAACACTGAAGCTTTCTTT CSASRGGNTEAFF
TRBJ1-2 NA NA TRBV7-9 TGTGCCAGCAGCTTTGTACAGAACTATGGCTACACCTTC CASSFVQNYGYTF
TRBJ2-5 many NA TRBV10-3 TGTGCCATCAGTGAACCCAGAGGCGCCAGGACCCAGTACTTC CAISEPRGARTQYF
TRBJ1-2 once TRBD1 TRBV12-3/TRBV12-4 TGTGCCAGCAGGATCACTGGACAGGGGAACTATGGCTACACCTTC CASRITGQGNYGYTF
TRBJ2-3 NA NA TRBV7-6 TGTGCCAGCAGCTTAGCTTCGGTGAACACAGATACGCAGTATTTT CASSLASVNTDTQYF
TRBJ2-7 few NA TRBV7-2 TGTGCCAGCAGCCCCACTAGCAAACACGAGCAGTACTTC CASSPTSKHEQYF
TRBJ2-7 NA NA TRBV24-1 TGTGCCACCAGTGATTACAGGTCCTACGAGCAGTACTTC CATSDYRSYEQYF
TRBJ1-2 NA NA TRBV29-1 TGCAGCGTTGAGGGTCCGACCAACTATGGCTACACCTTC CSVEGPTNYGYTF
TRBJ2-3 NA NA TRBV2 TGTGCCAGCAGGGACACAGATACGCAGTATTTT CASRDTDTQYF
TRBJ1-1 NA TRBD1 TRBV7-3 TGTGCCAGCAGCCACCAGGGAGGGGGCCGAAGGGACACTGAAGCTTTCTTT CASSHQGGGRRDTEAFF
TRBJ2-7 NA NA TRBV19 TGTGCCACCCCCGAGGGAGCCCTATACTACGAGCAGTACTTC CATPEGALYYEQYF
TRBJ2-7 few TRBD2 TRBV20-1 TGCAGTGCTAGGCGGCGGGAGAGCTCCTACGAGCAGTACTTC CSARRRESSYEQYF
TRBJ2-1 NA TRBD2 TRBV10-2 TGCGCCAGCAGTGTTAGCGGGTACTCCTACAATGAGCAGTTCTTC CASSVSGYSYNEQFF
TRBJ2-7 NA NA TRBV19 TGTGCCAGTAGTAGGGCAGGGGAAGCTTCCTACGAGCAGTACTTC CASSRAGEASYEQYF
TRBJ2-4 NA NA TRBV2 TGTGCCAGCAGTGTGGTGGATGGGGCGTACTTC CASSVVDGAYF
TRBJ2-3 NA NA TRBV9 TGTGCCAGCAGCGTAGAGTCAGATACGCAGTATTTT CASSVESDTQYF
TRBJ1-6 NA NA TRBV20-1 TGCAGTGCTAGAGATCCGGCACCGTCGGGGAATTCACCCCTCCACTTT CSARDPAPSGNSPLHF
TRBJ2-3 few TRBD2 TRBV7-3 TGTGCCAGCAGCTTAAATGTTCTCGGGGGGACCCACACAGATACGCAGTATTTT CASSLNVLGGTHTDTQYF
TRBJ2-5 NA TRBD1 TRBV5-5 TGTGCCAGCAGTCTATTTGGGGACAGGGGGCGCCGAGAGACCCAGTACTTC CASSLFGDRGRRETQYF
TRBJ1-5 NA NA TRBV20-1 TGCAGTGCTAGAGAGGCAGGGGATCAGCCCCAGCATTTT CSAREAGDQPQHF
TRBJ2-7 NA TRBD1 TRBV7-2 TGTGCCAGCAGTTGGACAGGGGTCTACGAGCAGTACTTC CASSWTGVYEQYF
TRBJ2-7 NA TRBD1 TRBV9 TGTGCCAGCAGCGCCGGACAGGGGGACTACGAGCAGTACTTC CASSAGQGDYEQYF
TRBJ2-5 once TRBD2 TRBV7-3 TGTGCCAGCAGCTTACTAGCGGGGGAGACCCAGTACTTC CASSLLAGETQYF
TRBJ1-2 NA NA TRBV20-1 TGCAGTGCCAGGGACTCTAGTCTATATGGCTACACCTTC CSARDSSLYGYTF
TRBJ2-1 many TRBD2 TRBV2 TGTGCCAGCAGCCCCTGGACTAGCGGGGGGTACAATGAGCAGTTCTTC CASSPWTSGGYNEQFF
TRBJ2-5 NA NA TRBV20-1 TGCAGTGCTAGTAGTAGTACGGAGACCCAGTACTTC CSASSSTETQYF
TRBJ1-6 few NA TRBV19 TGTGCCAGTAGCCCCACAGATTCACCCCTCCACTTT CASSPTDSPLHF
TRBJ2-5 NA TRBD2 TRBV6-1 TGTGCCAGCAGCCGATGGGAGGGTAGTGAGACCCAGTACTTC CASSRWEGSETQYF
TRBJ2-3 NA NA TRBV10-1 TGCGCCAGCAGTGGGGCAGGGGTCGGCGAAGATACGCAGTATTTT CASSGAGVGEDTQYF
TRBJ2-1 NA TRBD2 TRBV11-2 TGTGCCAGCAGACTCGGGACTAGCGGGAGTGAGCAGTTCTTC CASRLGTSGSEQFF
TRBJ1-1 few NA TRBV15 TGTGCCACCAGCATTCGAAGGAACACTGAAGCTTTCTTT CATSIRRNTEAFF